This T cell receptor beta chain was observed in a study of T cells in women clearing cervical HPV infection. Study as a whole: Controls were women whose single incident HPV16 infection cleared within 12 months without precancer or cancer. Cases' blood sampling followed lesion detection by median roughly 150 days (90 to 200).

CDR1 and CDR2 from the germline V gene are MDHEN and SYDVKM. V was cut by 0 bases and J by 1 base, with 7 bases left in between. The length of the CDR3 is 14 residues. Sequenced by immunoSEQ multiplex PCR; TCRdb stores in-frame clones only, minus some. This table holds about 24,000 clones. Details on this clone: The read ends 3 residues early relative to the CDR3; the germline J gene fills the gap.

The TCR originated in a woman aged 18 to 75 with a cervical HPV16 infection that either progressed to CIN3+ or cleared (not recorded which). The material sequenced was blood buffy coat. This chain links TRBV28 with TRBJ2-7; D is perhaps TRBD2 (6 bases). CDR3 amino acids: CASSLWTSSYEQYF. CDR3 DNA, as far as it was read: TGTGCCAGCAGTTTATGGACTAGTTCCTACGAG. Drawing the rest from reference TRBV28 and TRBJ2-7, the complete variable domain is DVKVTQSSRYLVKRTGEKVFLECVQDMDHENMFWYRQDPGLGLRLIYFSYDVKMKEKGDIPEGYSVSREKKERFSLILESASTNQTSMYLCASSLWTSSYEQYFGPGTRLTVT.